This T cell receptor (beta chain) was found in a study of T cells in Graves' hyperthyroidism and ophthalmopathy. Study findings and constraints: Ophthalmopathy was identified by the model a median roughly 6.5 months ahead of onset.

Amplified TCR beta CDR3 regions derived from RNA transcripts. In the first-round RT-PCR of the TCR CDR3, the HTBI primer set was used. Via MiXCR, TCRdb re-called the multiplex PCR reads, giving one row per CDR3 protein. Of hundreds of thousands of distinct CDR3 sequences in the sample, 45% were seen once. A word on this clonotype: Its antigen remains unknown.

The TCR originated in an adult man with Graves' disease, either hyperthyroidism or ophthalmopathy (not recorded which). Sequenced input: peripheral blood or thyroid tissue (not recorded which).

The chain's CDR3 is CAWSAGQSNQPQHF. CDR3 nucleotide sequence: TGTGCCTGGAGCGCCGGACAGTCCAATCAGCCCCAGCATTTT. V usage is TRBV7-9 and J usage is TRBJ1-5; TRBD1 is a possible D gene (6 bases). Between the trimmed V and J ends, which lost 11 bases and 3 bases, there was a span of 17 bases. Per the germline V gene, CDR1 is SEHNR and CDR2 is FQNEAQ (reference sequence). The CDR3 extends over 14 amino acids.